The rows below give T cell receptor beta chains drawn from one sample of a study of CD8+CD57+ T cells in acquired aplastic anemia. TCRdb independently ran MiXCR on the reads; one entry per CDR3 protein. Of some 180,000 distinct CDR3 sequences listed, about 60% were seen once; the top ten hold about 42%. The sequenced material came from sorted CD4+, CD8+, or CD8+CD57+ T cells (not recorded which) from PBMCs. Receptor source: a human donor with aplastic anemia. CDR3s leave out the opening cysteine and the closing phenylalanine or tryptophan.

len,v_gene,j_gene,CDR3aa
12,TRBV7-9,TRBJ2-7,ASSPGGQGDEQY
12,TRBV12-3/TRBV12-4,TRBJ1-5,ASSLDPGNQPQH
12,TRBV24-1,TRBJ2-2,ATGLRTNTGELF
10,TRBV5-1,TRBJ1-5,ASSWRGGSQH
12,TRBV19,TRBJ2-4,ASSIDGQGNIQY
12,TRBV20-1,TRBJ1-5,SAKLGLSNQPQH
9,TRBV20-1,TRBJ1-2,SARVGYGYT
14,TRBV7-9,TRBJ2-7,ASSLERDRGTYEQY
13,TRBV6-5,TRBJ1-2,ASSYSTTANYGYT
13,TRBV5-1,TRBJ2-6,ASSLFGSGANVLT
9,TRBV7-2,TRBJ2-5,ASKEQETQY
12,TRBV12-3/TRBV12-4,TRBJ2-7,ASSPGRAHYEQY
13,TRBV2,TRBJ1-1,ASGWTGGRNTEAF
13,TRBV4-2,TRBJ2-7,ASSQDIGGTYEQY
12,TRBV29-1,TRBJ2-7,SVDTGKASYEQY
12,TRBV15,TRBJ1-1,ATHSPQLNTEAF
12,TRBV9,TRBJ1-4,ASSVKGLGEKLF
11,TRBV7-2,TRBJ2-1,ASMDRGPREQF
9,TRBV7-2,TRBJ2-7,ASSSGDEQY
16,TRBV24-1,TRBJ2-1,ATSDSKQRSSSYNEQF
11,TRBV12-3/TRBV12-4,TRBJ1-5,ASNRGGNQPQH
11,TRBV10-3,TRBJ1-3,AIRGTGKNTIY